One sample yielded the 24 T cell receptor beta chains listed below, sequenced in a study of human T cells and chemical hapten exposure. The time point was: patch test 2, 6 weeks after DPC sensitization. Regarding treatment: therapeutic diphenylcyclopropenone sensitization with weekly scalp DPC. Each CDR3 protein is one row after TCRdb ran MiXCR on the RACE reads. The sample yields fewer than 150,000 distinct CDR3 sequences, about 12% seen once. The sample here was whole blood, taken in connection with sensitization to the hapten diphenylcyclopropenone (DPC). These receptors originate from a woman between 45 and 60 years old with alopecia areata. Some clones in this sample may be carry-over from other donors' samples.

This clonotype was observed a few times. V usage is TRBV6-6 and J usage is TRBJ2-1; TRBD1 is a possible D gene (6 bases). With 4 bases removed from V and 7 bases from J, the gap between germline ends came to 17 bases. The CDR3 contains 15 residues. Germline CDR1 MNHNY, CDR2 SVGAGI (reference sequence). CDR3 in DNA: TGTGCCAGCAGTTTAACAGGGCGAGGGGATAATGAGCAGTTCTTC. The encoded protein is CASSLTGRGDNEQFF.

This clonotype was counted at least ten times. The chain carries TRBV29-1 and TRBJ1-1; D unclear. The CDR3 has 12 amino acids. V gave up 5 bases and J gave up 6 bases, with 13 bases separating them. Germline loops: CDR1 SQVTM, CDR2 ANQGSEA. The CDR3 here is CSVLPGAPEAFF. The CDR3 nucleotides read TGCAGCGTTTTACCCGGAGCGCCTGAAGCTTTCTTT.

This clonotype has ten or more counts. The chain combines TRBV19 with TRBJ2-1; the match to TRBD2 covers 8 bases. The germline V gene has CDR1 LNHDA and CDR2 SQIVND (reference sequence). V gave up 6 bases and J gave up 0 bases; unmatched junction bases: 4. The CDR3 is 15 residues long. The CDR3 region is CASSSGSLSYNEQFF. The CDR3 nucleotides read TGTGCCAGTAGCAGCGGGAGCCTCTCCTACAATGAGCAGTTCTTC.

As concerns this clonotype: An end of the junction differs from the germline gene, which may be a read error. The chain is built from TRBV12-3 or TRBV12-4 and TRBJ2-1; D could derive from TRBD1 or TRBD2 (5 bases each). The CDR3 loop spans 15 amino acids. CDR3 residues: CASRRSGPTYNEQLF. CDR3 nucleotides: TGTGCCAGCAGAAGATCGGGACCAACCTACAATGAGCAGCTCTTC.

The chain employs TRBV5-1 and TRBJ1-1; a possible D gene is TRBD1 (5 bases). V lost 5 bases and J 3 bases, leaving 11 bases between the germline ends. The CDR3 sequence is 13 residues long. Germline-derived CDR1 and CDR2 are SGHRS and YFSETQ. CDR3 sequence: CASRADRYTEAFF. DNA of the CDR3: TGCGCCAGCAGGGCTGACAGATACACTGAAGCTTTCTTT. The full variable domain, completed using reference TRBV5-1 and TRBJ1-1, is KAGVTQTPRYLIKTRGQQVTLSCSPISGHRSVSWYQQTPGQGLQFLFEYFSETQRNKGNFPGRFSGRQFSNSRSEMNVSTLELGDSALYLCASRADRYTEAFFGQGTRLTVV.

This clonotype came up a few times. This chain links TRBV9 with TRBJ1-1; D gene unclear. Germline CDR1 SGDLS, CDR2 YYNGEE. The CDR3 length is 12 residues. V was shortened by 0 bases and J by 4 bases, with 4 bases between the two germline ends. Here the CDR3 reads CASSVGGTEAFF. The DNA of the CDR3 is TGTGCCAGCAGCGTAGGGGGCACTGAAGCTTTCTTT.

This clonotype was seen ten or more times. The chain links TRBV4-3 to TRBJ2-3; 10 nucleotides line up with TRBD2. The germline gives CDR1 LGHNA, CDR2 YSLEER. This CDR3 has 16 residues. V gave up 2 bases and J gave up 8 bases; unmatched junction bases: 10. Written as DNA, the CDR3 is TGCGCCAGCAGCCAATTCGGGACTAGCGCCGTAGGTACGCAGTATTTT. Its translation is CASSQFGTSAVGTQYF.

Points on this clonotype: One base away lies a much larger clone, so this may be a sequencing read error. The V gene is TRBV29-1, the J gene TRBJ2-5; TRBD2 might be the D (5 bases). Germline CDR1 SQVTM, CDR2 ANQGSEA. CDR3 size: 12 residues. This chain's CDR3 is CSSAGFQGTQYF. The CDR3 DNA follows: TGCAGCTCTGCGGGCTTCCAAGGGACCCAGTACTTC.

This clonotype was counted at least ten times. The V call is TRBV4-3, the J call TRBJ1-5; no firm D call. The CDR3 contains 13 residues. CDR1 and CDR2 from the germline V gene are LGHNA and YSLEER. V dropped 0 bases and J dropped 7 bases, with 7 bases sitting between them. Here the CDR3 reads CASSQDWGQPQHF. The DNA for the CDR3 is TGCGCCAGCAGCCAAGATTGGGGACAGCCCCAGCATTTT.

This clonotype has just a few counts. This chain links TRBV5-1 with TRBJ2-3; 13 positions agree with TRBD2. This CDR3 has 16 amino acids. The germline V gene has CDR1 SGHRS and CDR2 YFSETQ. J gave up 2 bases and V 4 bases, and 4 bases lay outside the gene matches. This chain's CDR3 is CASSAGLAGLTDTQYF. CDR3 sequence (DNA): TGCGCCAGCAGCGCGGGACTAGCGGGACTCACAGATACGCAGTATTTT.

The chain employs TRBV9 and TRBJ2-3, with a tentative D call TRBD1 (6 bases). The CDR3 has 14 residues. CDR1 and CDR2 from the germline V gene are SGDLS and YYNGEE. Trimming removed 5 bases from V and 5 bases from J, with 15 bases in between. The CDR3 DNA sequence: TGTGCCAGCAGTTTGCGGCCAGGGGTAGATACGCAGTATTTT. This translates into CASSLRPGVDTQYF.

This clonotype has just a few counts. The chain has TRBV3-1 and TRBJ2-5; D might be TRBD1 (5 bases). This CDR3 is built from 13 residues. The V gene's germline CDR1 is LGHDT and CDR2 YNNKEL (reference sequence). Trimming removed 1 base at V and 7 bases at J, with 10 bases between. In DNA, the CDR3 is TGTGCCAGCAGCCAAGGACAGTACGGGACCCAGTACTTC. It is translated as CASSQGQYGTQYF.

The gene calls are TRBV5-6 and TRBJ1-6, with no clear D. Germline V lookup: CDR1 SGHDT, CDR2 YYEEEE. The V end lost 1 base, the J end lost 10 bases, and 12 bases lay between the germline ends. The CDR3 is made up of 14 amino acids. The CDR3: CASSLRAISSPLHF. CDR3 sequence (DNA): TGTGCCAGCAGCTTGAGAGCTATTTCGTCACCCCTCCACTTT.

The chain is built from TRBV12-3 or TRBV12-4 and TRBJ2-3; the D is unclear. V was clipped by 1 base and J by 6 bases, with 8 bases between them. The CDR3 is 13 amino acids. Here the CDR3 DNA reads TGTGCCAGCAGTTTAGGTCACTCCGATACGCAGTATTTT. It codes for CASSLGHSDTQYF.

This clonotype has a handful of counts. The DNA of the CDR3 is TGTGCCAGCAGAGCACAGTCCCTCTCCTACGAGCAGTACTTC. It encodes CASRAQSLSYEQYF. V usage is TRBV28 and J usage is TRBJ2-7; no clear D gene. V lost 6 bases and J 0 bases, leaving 12 bases between the germline ends. The CDR3 spans 14 residues. Germline CDR1 MDHEN, CDR2 SYDVKM.

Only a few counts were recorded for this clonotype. The CDR3, as DNA: TGTGCCTGGAGTGTAGGGGAGATCTCGGGCACCGGGGAGCTGTTTTTT. Residues: CAWSVGEISGTGELFF. J is TRBJ2-2 and V is TRBV30; TRBD1 or TRBD2 may be the D gene (5 bases each). Trimming stripped 0 bases from V and 4 bases from J, with 15 bases between. This CDR3 region has 16 residues. The germline V gene encodes CDR1 GTSNPN and CDR2 SVGIG (reference sequence).

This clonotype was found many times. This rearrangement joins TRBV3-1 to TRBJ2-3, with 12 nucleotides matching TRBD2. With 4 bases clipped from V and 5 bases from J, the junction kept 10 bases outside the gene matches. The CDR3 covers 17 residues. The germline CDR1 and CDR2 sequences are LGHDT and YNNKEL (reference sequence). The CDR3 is CASSLTARLAGEDTQYF. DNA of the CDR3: TGTGCCAGCAGCCTGACCGCCAGACTAGCGGGAGAAGATACGCAGTATTTT.

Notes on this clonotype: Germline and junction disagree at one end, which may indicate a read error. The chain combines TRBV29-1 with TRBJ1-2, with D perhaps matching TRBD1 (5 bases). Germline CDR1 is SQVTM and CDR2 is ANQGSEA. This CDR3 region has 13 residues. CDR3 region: CSSGGGGTYGHTF. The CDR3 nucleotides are TGCAGCTCCGGTGGTGGGGGGACCTATGGCCACACCTTC.

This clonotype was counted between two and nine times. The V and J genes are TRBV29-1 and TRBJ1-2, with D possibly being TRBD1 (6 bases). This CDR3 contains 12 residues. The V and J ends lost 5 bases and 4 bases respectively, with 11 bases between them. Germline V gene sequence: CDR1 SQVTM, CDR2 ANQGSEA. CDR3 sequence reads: CSVRGQSYGYTF. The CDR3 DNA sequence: TGCAGCGTTCGGGGGCAGTCCTATGGCTACACCTTC.

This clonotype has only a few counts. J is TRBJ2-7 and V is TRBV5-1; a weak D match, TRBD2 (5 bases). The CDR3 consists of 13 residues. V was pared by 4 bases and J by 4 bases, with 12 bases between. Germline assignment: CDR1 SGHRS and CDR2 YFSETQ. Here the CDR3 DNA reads TGCGCCAGCAGCACCCGGGAACTATACGAGCAGTACTTC. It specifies CASSTRELYEQYF.

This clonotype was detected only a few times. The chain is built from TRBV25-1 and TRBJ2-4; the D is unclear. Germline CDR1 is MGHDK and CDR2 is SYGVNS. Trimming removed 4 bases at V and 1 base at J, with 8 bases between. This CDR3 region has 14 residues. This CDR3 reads CASSADPAKNIQYF. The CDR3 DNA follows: TGTGCCAGCAGTGCGGACCCCGCCAAAAACATTCAGTACTTC.

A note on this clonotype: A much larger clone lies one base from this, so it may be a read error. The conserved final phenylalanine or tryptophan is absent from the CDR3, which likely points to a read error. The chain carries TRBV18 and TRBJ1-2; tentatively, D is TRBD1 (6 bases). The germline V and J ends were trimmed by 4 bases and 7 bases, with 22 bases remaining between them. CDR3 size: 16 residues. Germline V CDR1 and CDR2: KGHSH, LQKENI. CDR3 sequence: CASSRQYPQGRTGYTL. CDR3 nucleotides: TGTGCCAGCTCACGGCAGTATCCCCAGGGGAGGACTGGCTACACCCTC.

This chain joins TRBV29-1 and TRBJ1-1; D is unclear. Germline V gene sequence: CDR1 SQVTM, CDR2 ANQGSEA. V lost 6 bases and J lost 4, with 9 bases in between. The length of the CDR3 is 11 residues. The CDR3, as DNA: TGCAGCGTGGACCAGTTCACTGAAGCTTTCTTT. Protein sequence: CSVDQFTEAFF.

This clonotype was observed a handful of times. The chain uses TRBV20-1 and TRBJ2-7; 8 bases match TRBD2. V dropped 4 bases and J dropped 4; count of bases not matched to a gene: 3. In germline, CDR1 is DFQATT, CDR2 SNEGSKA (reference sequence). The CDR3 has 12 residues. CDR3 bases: TGCAGTGCTACTAGCGGGTCATACGAGCAGTACTTC. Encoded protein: CSATSGSYEQYF.